These 20 T cell receptor beta chains were sequenced from one sample in a study of OX40 agonist ivuxolimab in advanced cancers. Sequencing was performed with immunoSEQ multiplex PCR; in TCRdb, only in-frame clones are kept and a portion is missing. The sample includes more than 55,000 clones, around 77% of them seen just once. Sample: CD4+ or CD8+ T cells sorted from blood, taken in a trial of the OX40 agonist ivuxolimab. The receptors here all came from an adult with an advanced solid tumor such as melanoma, head and neck, liver or kidney cancer.

J is TRBJ2-5 and V is TRBV18; 9 nucleotides align to TRBD2. V was pared by 3 bases and J by 4 bases, with 9 bases of the junction left unmatched. The CDR3 contains 16 residues. Germline loops: CDR1 KGHSH, CDR2 LQKENI. The CDR3 DNA follows: TGTGCCAGCTCACCGATCGGAGCGGGGGGCCCAGAGACCCAGTACTTC. Its protein product is CASSPIGAGGPETQYF. Full variable domain (outside the CDR3, taken from reference TRBV18 and TRBJ2-5): NAGVMQNPRHLVRRRGQEARLRCSPMKGHSHVYWYRQLPEEGLKFMVYLQKENIIDESGMPKERFSAEFPKEGPSILRIQQVVRGDSAAYFCASSPIGAGGPETQYFGPGTRLLVL.

In this sample, this clone turned up a few times. The rearrangement links TRBV6-5 to TRBJ2-4; 8 bases are shared with TRBD2. Germline values: CDR1 MNHEY, CDR2 SVGAGI. After removal of 6 bases from V and 8 bases from J, the junction contained 12 bases not matched to a gene. This CDR3 is 15 amino acids long. This CDR3 is CASSPGGGRSYIQYF. CDR3 bases: TGTGCCAGCAGCCCCGGGGGGGGTCGATCGTACATTCAGTACTTC.

This clone showed up just a few times. The V call is TRBV5-1, the J call TRBJ2-3; 8 bases align to TRBD1. CDR1 is SGHRS, CDR2 YFSETQ, per germline. Trimming removed 4 bases from V and 14 bases from J; junction bases left unmatched: 12. This CDR3 is 13 amino acids long. This chain's CDR3 is CASSNPDREERYF. The CDR3 DNA reads as TGCGCCAGCAGCAACCCGGACAGGGAAGAACGGTATTTT.

J is TRBJ2-7 and V is TRBV28, with TRBD2 matching over 9 bases. The CDR3 contains 14 residues. Germline V CDR1 and CDR2: MDHEN, SYDVKM. The V and J ends lost 6 bases and 4 bases, in that order; junction bases with no gene match: 7. The CDR3 sequence is CASRVAGDLYEQYF. In DNA form, the CDR3 reads TGTGCCAGCAGAGTAGCGGGGGATCTTTACGAGCAGTACTTC. The whole variable domain, remainder taken from reference TRBV28 and TRBJ2-7, is DVKVTQSSRYLVKRTGEKVFLECVQDMDHENMFWYRQDPGLGLRLIYFSYDVKMKEKGDIPEGYSVSREKKERFSLILESASTNQTSMYLCASRVAGDLYEQYFGPGTRLTVT.

The chain recombines TRBV30 with TRBJ1-2, with 8 bases fitting TRBD1. This CDR3 has 12 amino acids. Germline CDR1 is GTSNPN and CDR2 is SVGIG (reference sequence). V was clipped by 3 bases and J by 8 bases; unmatched bases: 5. This chain's CDR3 is CAWSQGAWGYTF. For the CDR3, the DNA is TGTGCCTGGAGCCAGGGGGCGTGGGGCTACACCTTC.

The chain links TRBV18 to TRBJ2-1; 10 nucleotides match TRBD1. The CDR3 contains 18 residues. CDR1 and CDR2 (germline): KGHSH, LQKENI. The V and J ends lost 3 bases and 1 base, in that order; junction bases with no gene match: 9. This chain's CDR3 is CASSPRLWGQGSYNEQFF. CDR3 nucleotide sequence: TGTGCCAGCTCACCGAGGCTATGGGGACAGGGGTCCTACAATGAGCAGTTCTTC. The full variable domain, with the rest looked up from reference TRBV18 and TRBJ2-1, is NAGVMQNPRHLVRRRGQEARLRCSPMKGHSHVYWYRQLPEEGLKFMVYLQKENIIDESGMPKERFSAEFPKEGPSILRIQQVVRGDSAAYFCASSPRLWGQGSYNEQFFGPGTRLTVL.

The chain combines TRBV11-3 with TRBJ2-2; D is ambiguous. This CDR3 region has 14 residues. V was clipped by 4 bases and J by 0 bases, with 6 bases between them. Per the germline V gene, CDR1 is SGHNT and CDR2 is YENEEA. The CDR3 sequence: CASSSGPNTGELFF. For the CDR3, the DNA is TGTGCCAGCAGCTCCGGACCGAACACCGGGGAGCTGTTTTTT. The variable domain in full, completed from reference TRBV11-3 and TRBJ2-2, reads EAGVVQSPRYKIIEKKQPVAFWCNPISGHNTLYWYLQNLGQGPELLIRYENEEAVDDSQLPKDRFSAERLKGVDSTLKIQPAELGDSAVYLCASSSGPNTGELFFGEGSRLTVL.

The genes are TRBV28 and TRBJ1-2; 8 bases line up with TRBD1. Germline lookup yields CDR1 MDHEN and CDR2 SYDVKM. CDR3 size: 12 residues. V lost 8 bases, J lost 4 bases, and 3 bases stayed unmatched. CDR3 sequence (DNA): TGTGCCAGCGCCGACAGGGGCTATGGCTACACCTTC. Its protein product is CASADRGYGYTF.

The CDR3 reads CASSKTGLDEQYF. CDR3 in DNA: TGTGCCAGTAGCAAGACAGGGTTAGACGAGCAGTACTTC. This rearrangement joins TRBV19 to TRBJ2-7, with 7 positions matching TRBD1. CDR1 LNHDA and CDR2 SQIVND come from the germline V gene (reference sequence). The CDR3 is 13 residues long. The junction had 7 bases not matched to a gene; V was cut back by 6 bases and J by 5 bases.

The chain carries TRBV29-1 and TRBJ2-7; D is undetermined. The ends were cut back, 3 bases at V and 0 bases at J, with 9 bases in the middle. The germline V gene has CDR1 SQVTM and CDR2 ANQGSEA. This CDR3 is 13 amino acids long. Here the CDR3 DNA reads TGCAGCGTTGACAGTGCAAGCTCCTACGAGCAGTACTTC. Protein sequence: CSVDSASSYEQYF.

This clone was detected once. The rearrangement joins TRBV7-9 to TRBJ2-7; 7 nucleotides line up with TRBD2. Germline V lookup: CDR1 SEHNR, CDR2 FQNEAQ (reference sequence). After removal of 1 base from V and 2 bases from J, the junction contained 5 bases not matched to a gene. There are 15 residues in the CDR3. In DNA form, the CDR3 reads TGTGCCAGCAGCTTAGGAGGACTAGGGACCTACGAGCAGTACTTC. Its protein product is CASSLGGLGTYEQYF.

The chain has TRBV5-1 and TRBJ2-7; TRBD2 agrees at 7 bases. The CDR3 has 14 amino acids. CDR1 and CDR2 from the germline V gene are SGHRS and YFSETQ. The junction had 6 bases not matched to a gene; V was cut back by 4 bases and J by 2 bases. The DNA for the CDR3 is TGCGCCAGCAGCCCCGGACTAGAAACCTACGAGCAGTACTTC. Amino acid sequence: CASSPGLETYEQYF.

A note on this clone: Other DNA sequences of this sample code for an identical CDR3. The chain links TRBV10-2 to TRBJ2-2, with TRBD1 matching 11 bases. CDR3 size: 16 residues. V shed 6 bases and J 6 bases; nucleotides not matched to a gene: 9. The V gene's germline CDR1 is WSHSY and CDR2 SAAADI. The CDR3 nucleotides read TGCGCCAGCAGCCAGGACAGGGGGCAGAAGGCCGGGGAGCTGTTTTTT. It yields the protein CASSQDRGQKAGELFF.

The V call is TRBV5-1, the J call TRBJ2-1; 12 bases are a match to TRBD1. V lost 0 bases and J lost 8; bases outside the gene matches: 6. The CDR3 contains 16 residues. Germline V CDR1 and CDR2: SGHRS, YFSETQ. The CDR3 region has the DNA TGCGCCAGCAGCTTGGTCGGGACAGGGGGCATTGATGAGCAGTTCTTC. Translating gives CASSLVGTGGIDEQFF.

This chain connects TRBV5-4 to TRBJ2-7; TRBD2 might be the D (5 bases). Trimming took off 2 bases at V and 5 bases at J, with 17 bases between the two ends. Germline V gene lookup returns CDR1 SGHNT and CDR2 YYREEE (reference sequence). CDR3 size: 15 residues. CDR3 protein: CASSLGATGTDEQYF. The CDR3 DNA reads as TGTGCCAGCAGCTTAGGAGCGACGGGAACTGACGAGCAGTACTTC.

The chain recombines TRBV5-5 with TRBJ1-2; D is uncertain. The CDR3 has 14 residues. Between the trimmed V and J ends, which lost 4 bases and 2 bases, there was a span of 12 bases. Germline values: CDR1 SGHKS, CDR2 YYEKEE (reference sequence). The CDR3 reads CASSPTVKNYGYTF. Here the CDR3 DNA reads TGTGCCAGCAGCCCCACGGTTAAGAACTATGGCTACACCTTC.

The chain recombines TRBV5-6 with TRBJ1-1, with 7 nucleotides matching TRBD1. Germline V gene sequence: CDR1 SGHDT, CDR2 YYEEEE. V trimming: 2 bases; J trimming: 0 bases; junction bases outside the gene matches: 1. This CDR3 is built from 14 residues. Written as DNA, the CDR3 is TGTGCCAGCAGCTTTGGGACAGTGAACACTGAAGCTTTCTTT. Encoded protein: CASSFGTVNTEAFF. Drawing the rest from reference TRBV5-6 and TRBJ1-1, the complete variable domain is DAGVTQSPTHLIKTRGQQVTLRCSPKSGHDTVSWYQQALGQGPQFIFQYYEEEERQRGNFPDRFSGHQFPNYSSELNVNALLLGDSALYLCASSFGTVNTEAFFGQGTRLTVV.

This sequence joins TRBV7-9 and TRBJ2-2; D is unresolved. The CDR3 runs 13 residues. CDR1 and CDR2 from the germline V gene are SEHNR and FQNEAQ (reference sequence). V lost 1 base, J lost 6 bases, and 6 bases lay in between. In DNA form, the CDR3 reads TGTGCCAGCAGCTTAGAGGTATCCGGGGAGCTGTTTTTT. Translated: CASSLEVSGELFF.

By share, this clone ranks as medium-sized. In DNA form, the CDR3 reads TGTGCCAGCAGCGGGGGGAGGGCCGACACCGGGGAGCTGTTTTTT. It encodes CASSGGRADTGELFF. The V call is TRBV11-3, the J call TRBJ2-2, with 7 positions matching TRBD2. Germline CDR1 SGHNT, CDR2 YENEEA. With V trimmed by 5 bases and J by 3 bases, 6 bases remained unmatched. This CDR3 spans 15 amino acids.

The chain combines TRBV29-1 with TRBJ1-3; TRBD1 is a possible D gene (5 bases). This CDR3 spans 11 amino acids. V was shortened by 7 bases and J by 4 bases, with 8 bases between the two germline ends. The germline V gene encodes CDR1 SQVTM and CDR2 ANQGSEA. The CDR3 reads CSGGLGNTIYF. The CDR3 DNA is TGCAGCGGGGGCCTGGGAAACACCATATATTTT.